This T cell receptor (beta chain) appears in the sequencing data of a study of type 1 and type 2 diabetes patients. The germline V and J ends were trimmed by 1 base and 2 bases, with 9 bases remaining between them. This CDR3 has 15 residues. The V gene's germline CDR1 is LNHDA and CDR2 SQIVND (reference sequence). PCR was run on genomic DNA. Multiplex PCR with 30 forward and 13 reverse primers amplified the TCR beta CDR3. TCRdb reprocessed the multiplex PCR reads with MiXCR, giving one entry per CDR3 protein. The sample comprises around 300,000 distinct CDR3 sequences, approximately 50% of which are singletons, and 12% to 15% rests with the top ten.

The specimen was peripheral blood mononuclear cells (PBMCs). The sequence was collected from a man between 18 and 35 years old with type 2 diabetes. V gene TRBV19 combines with J gene TRBJ1-5; tentatively, D is TRBD1 (6 bases). CDR3 residues: CASSIGRTGNQPQHF. The CDR3 nucleotides are TGTGCCAGTAGTATAGGGAGGACAGGCAATCAGCCCCAGCATTTT.